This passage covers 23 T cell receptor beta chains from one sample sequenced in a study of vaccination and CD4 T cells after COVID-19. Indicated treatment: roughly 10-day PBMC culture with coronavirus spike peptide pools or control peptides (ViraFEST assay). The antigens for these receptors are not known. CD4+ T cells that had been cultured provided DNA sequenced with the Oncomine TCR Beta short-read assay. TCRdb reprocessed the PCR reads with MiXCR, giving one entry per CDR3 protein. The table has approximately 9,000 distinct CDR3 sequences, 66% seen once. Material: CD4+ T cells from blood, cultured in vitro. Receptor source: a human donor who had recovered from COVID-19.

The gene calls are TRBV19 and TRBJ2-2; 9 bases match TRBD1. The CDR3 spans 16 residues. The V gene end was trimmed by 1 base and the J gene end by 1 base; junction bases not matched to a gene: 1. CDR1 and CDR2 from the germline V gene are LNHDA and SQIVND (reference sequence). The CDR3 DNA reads TGTGCCAGTAGTATAGGGGACAGGGTGAACACCGGGGAGCTGTTTTTT. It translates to CASSIGDRVNTGELFF.

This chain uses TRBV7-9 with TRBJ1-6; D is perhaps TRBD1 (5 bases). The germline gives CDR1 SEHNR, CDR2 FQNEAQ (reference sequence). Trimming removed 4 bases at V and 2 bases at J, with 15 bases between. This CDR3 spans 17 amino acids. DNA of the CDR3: TGTGCCAGCAGCTCTACCGCGCCAGGGACCTATAATTCACCCCTCCACTTT. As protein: CASSSTAPGTYNSPLHF.

As DNA, the CDR3 is TGTGCCAGCAGCTCCCGGACAGGGGGGAGCGGGGAGCTGTTTTTT. Amino acid sequence: CASSSRTGGSGELFF. The chain employs TRBV7-2 and TRBJ2-2, with 10 positions matching TRBD1. The CDR3 loop spans 15 amino acids. V lost 4 bases to trimming and J lost 7 bases; unmatched junction nucleotides: 6. Germline V gene data show CDR1 as SGHTA and CDR2 as FQGNSA.

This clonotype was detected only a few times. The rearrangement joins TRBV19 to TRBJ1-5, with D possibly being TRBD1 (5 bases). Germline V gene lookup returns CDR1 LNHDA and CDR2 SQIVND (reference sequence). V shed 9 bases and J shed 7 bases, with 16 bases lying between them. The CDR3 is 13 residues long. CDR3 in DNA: TGTGCCAGCAGTGTCGGGGCGCAACAGCCCCAGCATTTT. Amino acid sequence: CASSVGAQQPQHF.

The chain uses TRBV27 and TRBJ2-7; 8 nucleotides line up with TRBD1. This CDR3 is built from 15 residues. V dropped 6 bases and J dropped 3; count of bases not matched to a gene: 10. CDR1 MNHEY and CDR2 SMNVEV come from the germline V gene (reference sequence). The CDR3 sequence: CASRSTGDTNYEQYF. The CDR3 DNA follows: TGTGCCAGCAGGTCGACAGGGGACACAAACTACGAGCAGTACTTC.

The chain's CDR3 is CASGTGVSYEQYF. The CDR3 DNA follows: TGTGCCAGCGGGACAGGGGTTTCCTACGAGCAGTACTTC. V usage is TRBV28 and J usage is TRBJ2-7, with 10 bases matching TRBD1. The trim removed 8 bases at V and 1 base at J, leaving 2 bases unmatched. The CDR3 length is 13 residues. Germline V gives CDR1 MDHEN, CDR2 SYDVKM. Drawing the rest from reference TRBV28 and TRBJ2-7, the complete variable domain is DVKVTQSSRYLVKRTGEKVFLECVQDMDHENMFWYRQDPGLGLRLIYFSYDVKMKEKGDIPEGYSVSREKKERFSLILESASTNQTSMYLCASGTGVSYEQYFGPGTRLTVT.

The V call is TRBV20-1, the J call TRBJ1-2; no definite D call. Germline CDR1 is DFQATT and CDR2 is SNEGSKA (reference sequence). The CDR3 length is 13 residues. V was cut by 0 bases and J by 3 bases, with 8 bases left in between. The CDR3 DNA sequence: TGCAGTGCTAGAGAGCAGGTCTACTATGGCTACACCTTC. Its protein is CSAREQVYYGYTF.

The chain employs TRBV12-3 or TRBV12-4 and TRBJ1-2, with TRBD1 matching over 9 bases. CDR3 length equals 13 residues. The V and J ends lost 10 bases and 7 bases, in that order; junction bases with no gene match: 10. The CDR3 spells CAIRNRGPRGYTF. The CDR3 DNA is TGTGCCATCCGAAACAGGGGGCCTCGTGGCTACACCTTC.

The CDR3 reads CASSNQGSYNEQFF. The CDR3 DNA reads TGTGCCAGCAGTAACCAGGGGTCCTACAATGAGCAGTTCTTC. The V and J genes are TRBV2 and TRBJ2-1; D perhaps matches TRBD1 (6 bases). The CDR3 has 14 residues. Germline values: CDR1 SNHLY, CDR2 FYNNEI. V was trimmed by 5 bases and J by 1 base, leaving 9 bases between them. The whole variable domain, filled in from reference TRBV2 and TRBJ2-1, reads EPEVTQTPSHQVTQMGQEVILRCVPISNHLYFYWYRQILGQKVEFLVSFYNNEISEKSEIFDDQFSVERPDGSNFTLKIRSTKLEDSAMYFCASSNQGSYNEQFFGPGTRLTVL.

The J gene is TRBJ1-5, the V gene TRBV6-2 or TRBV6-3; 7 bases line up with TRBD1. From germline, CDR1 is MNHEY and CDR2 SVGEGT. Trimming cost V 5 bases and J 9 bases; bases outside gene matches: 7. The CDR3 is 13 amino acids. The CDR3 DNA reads TGTGCCAGCAGTAGACAGGGAGGTAGGCCCCAGCATTTT. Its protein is CASSRQGGRPQHF.

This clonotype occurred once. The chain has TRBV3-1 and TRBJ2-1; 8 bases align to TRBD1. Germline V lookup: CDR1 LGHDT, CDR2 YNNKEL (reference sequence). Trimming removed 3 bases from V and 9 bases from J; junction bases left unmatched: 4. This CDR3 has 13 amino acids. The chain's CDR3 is CASSQTGEIEQFF. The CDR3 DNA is TGTGCCAGCAGCCAGACAGGGGAGATTGAGCAGTTCTTC.

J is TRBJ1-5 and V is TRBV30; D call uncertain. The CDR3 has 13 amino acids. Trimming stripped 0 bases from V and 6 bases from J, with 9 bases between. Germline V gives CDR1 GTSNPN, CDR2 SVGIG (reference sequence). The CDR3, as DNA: TGTGCCTGGAGTGTAGGTCTCGGTCAGCCCCAGCATTTT. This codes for CAWSVGLGQPQHF.

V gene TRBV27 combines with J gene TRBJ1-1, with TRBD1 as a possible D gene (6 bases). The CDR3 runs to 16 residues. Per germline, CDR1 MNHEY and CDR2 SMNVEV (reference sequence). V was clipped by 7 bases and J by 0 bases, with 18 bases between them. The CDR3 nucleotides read TGTGCCAGCACCCTCAGGGGACGGACGATGAACACTGAAGCTTTCTTT. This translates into CASTLRGRTMNTEAFF.

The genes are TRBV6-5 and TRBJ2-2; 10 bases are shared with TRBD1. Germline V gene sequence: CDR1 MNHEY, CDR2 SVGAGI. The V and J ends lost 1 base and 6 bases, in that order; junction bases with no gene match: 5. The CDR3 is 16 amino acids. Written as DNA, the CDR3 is TGTGCCAGCAGTTACTTGGGACAGGGGCCCCCCGGGGAGCTGTTTTTT. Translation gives CASSYLGQGPPGELFF.

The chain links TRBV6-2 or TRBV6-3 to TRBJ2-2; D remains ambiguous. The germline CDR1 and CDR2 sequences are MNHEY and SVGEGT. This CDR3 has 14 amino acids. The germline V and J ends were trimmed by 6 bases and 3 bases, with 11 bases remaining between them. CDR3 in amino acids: CASRTDRDTGELFF. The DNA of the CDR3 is TGTGCCAGCAGGACCGACCGGGACACCGGGGAGCTGTTTTTT.

The CDR3 DNA reads TGTGCCAGCAGTTACGGGGCTGGGGGCTACACCTTC. Residues: CASSYGAGGYTF. The chain recombines TRBV6-5 with TRBJ1-2; D may be TRBD1 (5 bases). Trimming pared 2 bases from V and 8 bases from J, leaving 9 bases between. Per germline, CDR1 MNHEY and CDR2 SVGAGI. This CDR3 is 12 amino acids long.

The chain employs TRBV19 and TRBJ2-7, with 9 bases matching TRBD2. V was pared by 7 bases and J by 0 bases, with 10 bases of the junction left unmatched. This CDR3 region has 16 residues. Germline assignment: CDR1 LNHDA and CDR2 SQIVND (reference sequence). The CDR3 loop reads CASKLSGGLSSYEQYF. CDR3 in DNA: TGTGCCAGTAAACTTAGCGGGGGCCTTAGCTCCTACGAGCAGTACTTC.

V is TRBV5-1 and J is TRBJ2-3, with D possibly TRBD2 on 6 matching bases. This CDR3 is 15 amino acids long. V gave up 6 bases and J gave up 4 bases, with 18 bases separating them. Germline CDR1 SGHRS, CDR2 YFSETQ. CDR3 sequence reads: CASKRPWDSADTQYF. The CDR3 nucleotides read TGCGCCAGCAAACGACCTTGGGACTCCGCAGATACGCAGTATTTT.

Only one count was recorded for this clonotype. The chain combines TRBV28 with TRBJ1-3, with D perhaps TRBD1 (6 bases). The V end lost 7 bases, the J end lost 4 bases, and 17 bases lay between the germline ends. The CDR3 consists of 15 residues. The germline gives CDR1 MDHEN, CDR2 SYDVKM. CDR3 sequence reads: CASIRGLSAGNTIYF. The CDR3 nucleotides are TGTGCCAGCATCAGGGGCCTTTCGGCGGGAAACACCATATATTTT.

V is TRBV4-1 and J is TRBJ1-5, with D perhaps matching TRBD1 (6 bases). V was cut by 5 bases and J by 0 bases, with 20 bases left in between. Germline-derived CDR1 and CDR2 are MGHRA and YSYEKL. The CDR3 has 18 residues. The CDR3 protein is CASSVSSLGGISNQPQHF. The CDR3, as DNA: TGCGCCAGCAGCGTATCCTCGCTAGGGGGTATTAGCAATCAGCCCCAGCATTTT.

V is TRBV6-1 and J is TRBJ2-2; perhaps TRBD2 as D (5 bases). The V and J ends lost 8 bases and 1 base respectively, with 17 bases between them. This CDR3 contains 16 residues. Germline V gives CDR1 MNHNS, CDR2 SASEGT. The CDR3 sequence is CASGPLASLNTGELFF. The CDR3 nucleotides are TGTGCCAGCGGCCCCTTAGCGAGCCTGAACACCGGGGAGCTGTTTTTT.

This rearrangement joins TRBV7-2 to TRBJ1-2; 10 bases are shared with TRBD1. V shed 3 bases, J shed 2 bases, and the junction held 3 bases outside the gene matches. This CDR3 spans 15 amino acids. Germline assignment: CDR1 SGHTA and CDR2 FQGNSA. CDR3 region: CASSFGDRGNYGYTF. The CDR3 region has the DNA TGTGCCAGCAGCTTTGGGGACAGGGGAAACTATGGCTACACCTTC. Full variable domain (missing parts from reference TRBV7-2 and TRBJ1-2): GAGVSQSPSNKVTEKGKDVELRCDPISGHTALYWYRQSLGQGLEFLIYFQGNSAPDKSGLPSDRFSAERTGGSVSTLTIQRTQQEDSAVYLCASSFGDRGNYGYTFGSGTRLTVV.

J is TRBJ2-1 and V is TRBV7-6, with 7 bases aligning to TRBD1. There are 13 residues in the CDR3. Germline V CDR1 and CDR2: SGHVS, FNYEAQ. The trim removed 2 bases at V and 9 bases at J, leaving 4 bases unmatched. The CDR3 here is CASSLLQGVEQFF. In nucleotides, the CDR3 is TGTGCCAGCAGCTTACTCCAGGGGGTTGAGCAGTTCTTC.